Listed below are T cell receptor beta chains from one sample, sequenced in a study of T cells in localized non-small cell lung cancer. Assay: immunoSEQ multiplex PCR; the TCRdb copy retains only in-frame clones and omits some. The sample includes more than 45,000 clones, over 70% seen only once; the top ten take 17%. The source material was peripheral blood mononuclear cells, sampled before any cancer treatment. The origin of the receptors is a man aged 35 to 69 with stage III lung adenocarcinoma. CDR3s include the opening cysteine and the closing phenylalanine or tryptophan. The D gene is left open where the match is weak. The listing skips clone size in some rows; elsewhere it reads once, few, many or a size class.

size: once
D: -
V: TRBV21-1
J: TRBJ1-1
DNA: TGTGCCAGCAGCAAACCGACAGCGAGGGACACTGAAGCTTTCTTT
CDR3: CASSKPTARDTEAFF

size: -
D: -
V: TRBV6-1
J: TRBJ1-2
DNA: TGTGCCAGCAGTGAAATCGGGGCAGCCAACTATGGCTACACCTTC
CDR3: CASSEIGAANYGYTF

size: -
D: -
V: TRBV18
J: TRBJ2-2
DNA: TGTGCCAGCTCATCGCAGAACATAGTCTCTGCCGGGGAGCTGTTTTTT
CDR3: CASSSQNIVSAGELFF

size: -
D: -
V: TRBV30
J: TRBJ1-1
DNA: TGTGCCTGTAAAAATATGGGTAACACTGAAGCTTTCTTT
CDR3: CACKNMGNTEAFF

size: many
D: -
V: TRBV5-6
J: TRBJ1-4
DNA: TGTGCCAGCAGCTTGATGGCCAGAGATGAAAAACTGTTTTTT
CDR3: CASSLMARDEKLFF

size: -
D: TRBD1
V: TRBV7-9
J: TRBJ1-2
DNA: TGTGCCAGCAGCTCAGTACTACAGGGGGCTGGCTATGGCTACACCTTC
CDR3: CASSSVLQGAGYGYTF

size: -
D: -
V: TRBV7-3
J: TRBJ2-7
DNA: TGTGCCAGCAGCTCTAGTAGGGGGGACGAGCAGTACTTC
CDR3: CASSSSRGDEQYF

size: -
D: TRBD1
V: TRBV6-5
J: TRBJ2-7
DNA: TGTGCCAGCCTCGACAGGGACAACGAGCAGTACTTC
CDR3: CASLDRDNEQYF

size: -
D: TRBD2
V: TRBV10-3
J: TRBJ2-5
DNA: TGTGCCATCAGTGATCTAGCGGGGTCCCAAGAGACCCAGTACTTC
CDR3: CAISDLAGSQETQYF

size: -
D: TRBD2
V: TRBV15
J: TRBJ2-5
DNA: TGTGCCACCAGCCCCCAGCGGGATAGCAAGACCCAGTACTTC
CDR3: CATSPQRDSKTQYF

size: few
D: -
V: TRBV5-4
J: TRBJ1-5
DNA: TGTGCCAGCAGCACCGAGGACCAGCCCCAGCATTTT
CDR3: CASSTEDQPQHF

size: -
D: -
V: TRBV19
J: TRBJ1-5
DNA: TGTGCCAGTAGCCGAAAAGGTGTAGCGGGTGATCAGCCCCAGCATTTT
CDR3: CASSRKGVAGDQPQHF

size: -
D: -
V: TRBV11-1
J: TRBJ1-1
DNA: TGTGCCAGCAGCTTAGGGGACTTTCACACTGAAGCTTTCTTT
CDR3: CASSLGDFHTEAFF

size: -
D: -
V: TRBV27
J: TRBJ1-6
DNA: TGTGCCAGCAGTTTAGAGGGACCGGTGAGCTCCTATAATTCACCCCTCCACTTT
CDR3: CASSLEGPVSSYNSPLHF

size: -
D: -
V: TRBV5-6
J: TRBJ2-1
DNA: TGTGCCAGCAGCTTGGAGTCCCCCTACAATGAGCAGTTCTTC
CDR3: CASSLESPYNEQFF

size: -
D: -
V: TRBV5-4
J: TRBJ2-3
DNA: TGTGCCAGCAGCGAATCAGGGTCAGATACGCAGTATTTT
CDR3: CASSESGSDTQYF

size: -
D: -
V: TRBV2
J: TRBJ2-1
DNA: TGTGCCAGCAGTGAGAGGCAGGACAATGAGCAGTTCTTC
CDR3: CASSERQDNEQFF

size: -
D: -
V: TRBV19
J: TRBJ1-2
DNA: TGTGCCAGTAGTATAGTGGTAGGCCGACAACCTAACTATGGCTACACCTTC
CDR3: CASSIVVGRQPNYGYTF

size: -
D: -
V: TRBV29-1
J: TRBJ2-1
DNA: TGCAGCGTTGGGGCCTCCCGGGAGAATGAGCAGTTCTTC
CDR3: CSVGASRENEQFF

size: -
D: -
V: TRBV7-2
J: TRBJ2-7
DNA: TGTGCCAGCAGCTTACAACTGGGAGCCACCTACGAGCAGTACTTC
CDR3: CASSLQLGATYEQYF

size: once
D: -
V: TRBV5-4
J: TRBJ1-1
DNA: TGTGCCAGCAGCTCGGGAGGGGTCACCGTGAACACTGAAGCTTTCTTT
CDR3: CASSSGGVTVNTEAFF

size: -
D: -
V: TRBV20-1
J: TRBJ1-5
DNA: TGCAGTGCTCGAACGGGAGGACCCCAGCATTTT
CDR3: CSARTGGPQHF

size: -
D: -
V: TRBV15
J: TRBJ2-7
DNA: TGTGCCACCAGCAGAGACGTTCCCTACGAGCAGTACTTC
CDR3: CATSRDVPYEQYF

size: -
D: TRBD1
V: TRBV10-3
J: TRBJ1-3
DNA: TGTGCCATCAGTGGGGGACAGGACACCATATATTTT
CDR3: CAISGGQDTIYF

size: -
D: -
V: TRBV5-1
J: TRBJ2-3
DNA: TGCGCCAGCAGCTTGGGTCAGGCGACCACAGATACGCAGTATTTT
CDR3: CASSLGQATTDTQYF

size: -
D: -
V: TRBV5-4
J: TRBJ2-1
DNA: TGTGCCAGCAGCTTGGCGGGGTCAAGCTCCTACAATGAGCAGTTCTTC
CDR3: CASSLAGSSSYNEQFF

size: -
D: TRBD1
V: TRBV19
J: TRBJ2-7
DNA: TGTGCCAGTAGTATTCCGGACAGGGGTTTTAACGAGCAGTACTTC
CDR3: CASSIPDRGFNEQYF

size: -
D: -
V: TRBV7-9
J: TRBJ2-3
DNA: TGTGCCAGCAGCTTGGCCAGCACAGATACGCAGTATTTT
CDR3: CASSLASTDTQYF

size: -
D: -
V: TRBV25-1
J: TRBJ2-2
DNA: TGTGCCAGCAGAAGACTGAACACCGGGGAGCTGTTTTTT
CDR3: CASRRLNTGELFF

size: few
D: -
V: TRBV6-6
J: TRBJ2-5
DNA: TGTGCCAGCAGTCTGGGCGGAAGTGGGCAAGAGACCCAGTACTTC
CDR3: CASSLGGSGQETQYF

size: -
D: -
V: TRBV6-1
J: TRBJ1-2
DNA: TGTGCCAGCACGACGGCGGACTATGGCTACACCTTC
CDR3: CASTTADYGYTF

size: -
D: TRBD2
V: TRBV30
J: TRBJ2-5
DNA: TGTGCCTGGAGTGTCGGGGCCGGGGGGGAGACCCAGTACTTC
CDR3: CAWSVGAGGETQYF

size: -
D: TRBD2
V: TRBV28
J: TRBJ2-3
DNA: TGTGCCAGCAGTCTAGGGGTGGGAGGGCTCCTCACAGATACGCAGTATTTT
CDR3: CASSLGVGGLLTDTQYF

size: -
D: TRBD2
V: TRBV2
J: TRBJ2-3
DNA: TGTGCCAGCAGTGAATTAACTAGCGCAGATACGCAGTATTTT
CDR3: CASSELTSADTQYF

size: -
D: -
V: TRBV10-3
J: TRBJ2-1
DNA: TGTGCCATCAGTGCGGGGTTCTATGAGCAGTTCTTC
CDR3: CAISAGFYEQFF

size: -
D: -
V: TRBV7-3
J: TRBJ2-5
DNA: TGTGCCAGCAGCTTAACCGGACCCCAAGAGACCCAGTACTTC
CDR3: CASSLTGPQETQYF

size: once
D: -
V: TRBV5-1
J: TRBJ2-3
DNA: TGCGCCAGCAGCTTGGAATTAGCTTCTGGCACAGATACGCAGTATTTT
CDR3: CASSLELASGTDTQYF

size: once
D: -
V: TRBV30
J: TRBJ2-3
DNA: TGTGCCTGGAGTCCCGGGGGCGGGACAGATACGCAGTATTTT
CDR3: CAWSPGGGTDTQYF

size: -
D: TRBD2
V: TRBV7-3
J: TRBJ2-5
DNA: TGTGCCAGCAGCCCCAACGGGGGGGCCCAAGAGACCCAGTACTTC
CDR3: CASSPNGGAQETQYF